These T cell receptor beta chains were read from a single sample in a study of PD-1 blockade in classical Hodgkin lymphoma. Only in-frame clones appear in the TCRdb table, and some are missing; sequencing was by immunoSEQ multiplex PCR. This repertoire shows 30,000 to 40,000 clones, approximately 90% found once; its top ten account for approximately 0.2%. Sequenced sample: CD4+ T cells from blood. The receptors stem from a human donor with classical Hodgkin lymphoma. The CDR3 runs from the conserved cysteine through the conserved F or W.

V	length	J	CDR3
TRBV2	12	TRBJ1-2	CASGAHEYGYTF
TRBV15	14	TRBJ2-5	CATSSTGSQETQYF
TRBV29-1	11	TRBJ2-7	CSVGQSYEQYF
TRBV29-1	13	TRBJ2-1	CSVDRSSGSEQFF
TRBV7-2	15	TRBJ2-7	CASSPSGSAPYEQYF
TRBV28	17	TRBJ2-7	CASSLMLKGELTYEQYF
TRBV6-5	16	TRBJ2-5	CASSYSISGTQETQYF
TRBV2	13	TRBJ1-4	CATGGATNEKLFF
TRBV5-6	14	TRBJ2-3	CASSLGRARNTQYF
TRBV9	16	TRBJ2-3	CASSVETGVSTDTQYF
TRBV4-1	18	TRBJ2-7	CASSPTSGRVFGNYEQYF
TRBV7-2	13	TRBJ2-2	CASSPPGWGELFF
TRBV5-1	16	TRBJ1-6	CASSLENGGVGSPLHF
TRBV9	13	TRBJ2-7	CASSGGFTNEQYF
TRBV27	15	TRBJ1-3	CASSFQGSSRNTIYF
TRBV10-3	14	TRBJ2-3	CAIRNQGSTDTQYF
TRBV19	15	TRBJ2-1	CASSTGFTSYNEQFF
TRBV27	15	TRBJ2-3	CASSSFGRSTDTQYF
TRBV19	15	TRBJ2-5	CASSADRGVEETQYF
TRBV6-5	15	TRBJ2-7	CASSRPRQGPYEQYF
TRBV7-2	13	TRBJ2-2	CASRPLRGGELFF
TRBV15	13	TRBJ1-1	CATSRDHRSQAFF
TRBV4-3	14	TRBJ2-7	CASSQDLDTYEQYF
TRBV4-1	17	TRBJ2-2	CASSQVDMGLASGELFF
TRBV7-2	15	TRBJ2-1	CASSQSVGPFSLLFF
TRBV6-5	15	TRBJ1-3	CASSYSTLSGNTIYF
TRBV7-9	15	TRBJ2-1	CASRAQPGYYNEQFF
TRBV5-5	14	TRBJ1-3	CASSLATAGNTIYF
TRBV7-2	15	TRBJ2-5	CASSPQGGGQETQYF
TRBV7-3	15	TRBJ2-3	CASSLAPGSTDTQYF
TRBV4-1	21	TRBJ2-1	CASSQSYVSEASGRSNNEQFF
TRBV10-1	15	TRBJ2-2	CASTPGLGVSGELFF
TRBV7-2	16	TRBJ2-7	CASSLVPRGRMGEQYF
TRBV5-4	14	TRBJ2-3	CASSRDQGSGTQYF
TRBV28	12	TRBJ2-3	CALSGSTDTQYF
TRBV13	15	TRBJ2-1	CASSASGVKTNEQFF
TRBV6-1	14	TRBJ2-7	CASDWTRAGNEQYF
TRBV5-1	14	TRBJ2-5	CASSSSGGWETQYF
TRBV7-9	15	TRBJ2-1	CASSTGTGTYNEQFF
TRBV30	16	TRBJ2-3	CAWTPGLAASTDTQYF
TRBV7-6	14	TRBJ2-5	CASSDDRLGETQYF
TRBV10-3	18	TRBJ2-1	CAISEGTSGFRSYNEQFF
TRBV6-5	11	TRBJ1-2	CASRANYGYTF